The 11 T cell receptor beta chains below were found in one sample sequenced in a study of patients and donors after allogeneic stem cell transplantation. TCRdb independently ran MiXCR on the RT-PCR reads; one entry per CDR3 protein. This table has roughly 880,000 distinct CDR3 sequences, over 15% appearing once. The sample was blood, either unsorted or a sorted T cell fraction (not recorded which). The receptors originated from a human donor who was either an allogeneic HSCT recipient or a stem cell or donor lymphocyte infusion donor (not recorded which). It is not recorded whose cells these are; they may come from a transplant donor.

J is TRBJ1-1 and V is TRBV5-4; D gene uncertain. CDR1 and CDR2 (germline): SGHNT, YYREEE (reference sequence). The germline V and J ends were trimmed by 0 bases and 9 bases, with 9 bases remaining between them. The CDR3 sequence is 12 residues long. DNA of the CDR3: TGTGCCAGCAGCTTGGAAGTAGGGAAAGCTTTCTTT. The encoded protein is CASSLEVGKAFF.

The chain combines TRBV2 with TRBJ2-1; D remains ambiguous. The CDR3 runs 12 residues. The V end lost 2 bases, the J end lost 8 bases, and 7 bases lay between the germline ends. Per germline, CDR1 SNHLY and CDR2 FYNNEI. The CDR3 loop reads CASSETRYEQFF. The CDR3 bases are TGTGCCAGCAGTGAAACGCGTTATGAGCAGTTCTTC. Filled out from reference TRBV2 and TRBJ2-1, the complete variable domain reads EPEVTQTPSHQVTQMGQEVILRCVPISNHLYFYWYRQILGQKVEFLVSFYNNEISEKSEIFDDQFSVERPDGSNFTLKIRSTKLEDSAMYFCASSETRYEQFFGPGTRLTVL.

This clonotype has at least ten counts. The chain uses TRBV12-3 or TRBV12-4 and TRBJ1-2, with a possible D match to TRBD1 (5 bases). V shed 2 bases and J shed 4 bases, with 17 bases lying between them. The CDR3 contains 16 residues. CDR3 nucleotide sequence: TGTGCCAGCAGTTTATTTTCAGACAGATCTTCCTATGGCTACACCTTC. It codes for CASSLFSDRSSYGYTF.

There are a few counts of this clonotype. The V call is TRBV6-1, the J call TRBJ1-2; possible D gene TRBD1, 6 bases. CDR3 size: 12 residues. The germline CDR1 and CDR2 sequences are MNHNS and SASEGT. Trimming stripped 5 bases from V and 4 bases from J, with 8 bases between. The CDR3 loop is CASSWTAYGYTF. The DNA for the CDR3 is TGTGCCAGCAGTTGGACAGCCTATGGCTACACCTTC.

The CDR3 protein is CSARDRGTSYEQYF. Here the CDR3 DNA reads TGCAGTGCTAGGGATCGCGGGACATCCTACGAGCAGTACTTC. The genes are TRBV20-1 and TRBJ2-7; D tentatively reads TRBD1 or TRBD2 (6 bases each). Per germline, CDR1 DFQATT and CDR2 SNEGSKA (reference sequence). The V end lost 3 bases, the J end lost 1 base, and 13 bases lay between the germline ends. This CDR3 region has 14 residues.

Worth noting for this clonotype: This may be a read error, as it is one base from a much larger clone. The rearrangement uses TRBV28 and TRBJ2-1, with D uncertain. V shed 2 bases and J shed 7 bases, with 6 bases lying between them. The germline CDR1 and CDR2 sequences are MDHEN and SYDVKM. The CDR3 totals 12 residues. The CDR3 nucleotides are TGTGCCAGCAGTTTAATCCGGAATGAGCAGTTCTTC. Protein sequence: CASSLIRNEQFF.

Only a few counts were recorded for this clonotype. This chain uses TRBV5-1 with TRBJ2-5; TRBD2 matches at 8 bases. J gave up 2 bases and V 4 bases, and 7 bases lay outside the gene matches. Germline V gives CDR1 SGHRS, CDR2 YFSETQ. This CDR3 spans 15 amino acids. DNA of the CDR3: TGCGCCAGCAGCCCCTTACTAGCGGCACAAGAGACCCAGTACTTC. Translated: CASSPLLAAQETQYF.

This clonotype was seen more than once but under ten times. V is TRBV15 and J is TRBJ1-5; a weak D match, TRBD1 (5 bases). The V end lost 0 bases, the J end lost 0 bases, and 15 bases lay between the germline ends. The CDR3 loop spans 18 amino acids. Germline V gene sequence: CDR1 LNHNV, CDR2 YYDKDF (reference sequence). CDR3 protein: CATSRDGDLLYSNQPQHF. CDR3 sequence (DNA): TGTGCCACCAGCAGAGATGGGGACCTACTATATAGCAATCAGCCCCAGCATTTT.

This clonotype was detected a few times. This chain links TRBV11-1 with TRBJ2-1, with D perhaps matching TRBD2 (6 bases). The germline V gene encodes CDR1 SGHAT and CDR2 FQDESV (reference sequence). V was clipped by 3 bases and J by 8 bases, with 17 bases between them. The CDR3 loop spans 15 amino acids. CDR3 amino acids: CASSFQVGGYDEQFF. The CDR3 coding sequence is TGTGCCAGCAGCTTTCAGGTCGGAGGGTACGATGAGCAGTTCTTC.

This clonotype has more than one count but fewer than ten. The rearrangement uses TRBV6-2 or TRBV6-3 and TRBJ2-7; no clear D. Germline-derived CDR1 and CDR2 are MNHEY and SVGEGT. Trimming stripped 7 bases from V and 4 bases from J, with 20 bases between. The CDR3 loop spans 15 amino acids. CDR3 loop: CASTNGSPSKYEQYF. The CDR3 coding sequence is TGTGCCAGCACTAACGGTAGTCCCAGCAAATACGAGCAGTACTTC.

V gene TRBV6-5 combines with J gene TRBJ2-2, with D maybe TRBD1 (6 bases). The ends were cut back, 4 bases at V and 1 base at J, with 10 bases in the middle. This CDR3 contains 15 residues. The germline V gene encodes CDR1 MNHEY and CDR2 SVGAGI. CDR3 loop: CASSFTTGNTGELFF. CDR3 sequence (DNA): TGTGCCAGCAGTTTTACGACAGGGAACACCGGGGAGCTGTTTTTT.